Listed below are T cell receptor beta chains from one sample, sequenced in a study of patients and donors after allogeneic stem cell transplantation. MiXCR was run by TCRdb on the RT-PCR reads, yielding one entry per CDR3 protein. The sample lists some 90,000 distinct CDR3 sequences, about 48% occurring once. The specimen was blood, either unsorted or a sorted T cell fraction (not recorded which). Receptor source: a human donor who was either an allogeneic HSCT recipient or a stem cell or donor lymphocyte infusion donor (not recorded which). It is not recorded whose cells these are; they may come from a transplant donor. Each CDR3 is given with its conserved first and last residue.

v_call cdr3_aa
TRBV7-9 CASSRTGVNEKLFF
TRBV5-1 CASSLEGPRRTGELFF
TRBV7-2 CASSQTGTGNTIYF
TRBV27 CASSLAGESPAAEQYF
TRBV4-3 CASSQDGRGRATNEKLFF
TRBV29-1 CSVERDSRTGELFF
TRBV20-1 CSARPAFYGYTF
TRBV6-5 CASGPGGPQHF
TRBV10-3 CAIGDQTNYGYTF
TRBV28 CASSRGTGREAFF
TRBV20-1 CSASPTVLGSYEQYF
TRBV6-6 CASSSTDPLYGYTF
TRBV6-2/TRBV6-3 CASSSLAATQYF
TRBV20-1 CSARDSRELTYNEQFF
TRBV15 CATSRARAGLQGANYGYTF
TRBV6-2/TRBV6-3 CASRNRTGGVNTEAFF
TRBV28 CASLKPGAETQYF
TRBV20-1 CSARLLNTGELFF
TRBV2 CASSDPPRTGVFTNEQFF
TRBV20-1 CSLGGPSYGYTF
TRBV27 CASTPDPLYGYTF
TRBV9 CASSVAGSYEQYF
TRBV6-5 CASNRNRLYPGELFF
TRBV4-1 CASSQTGRNTEAFF
TRBV27 CASSFLASNEQFF
TRBV28 CASSPTGRGNQPQHF
TRBV3-1 CASSPGTFNQPQHF
TRBV5-1 CASSSGRGVATDTQYF
TRBV4-2 CASSPGGGTEAFF
TRBV6-1 CASTSWGDRGAFF
TRBV20-1 CSAQPGQGRVYGYTF
TRBV5-1 CASSLTTSGTSLF
TRBV4-3 CASSRIDRGGSYEQYF
TRBV10-3 CAISGGVGTTGGYTF
TRBV11-2 CASSLDSNSPLHF
TRBV27 CASSPTRSHTEAFF
TRBV29-1 CSVEDQWEWDNEQFF
TRBV4-3 CASSQQGLSTEAFF
TRBV6-1 CASTDPHSNQPQHF
TRBV6-2/TRBV6-3 CASSKGRLLNYGYTF
TRBV20-1 CSAPAPGRPRFGHTIYF
TRBV6-2/TRBV6-3 CASSYWDQPQHF
TRBV20-1 CTMTADTQYF
TRBV7-2 CASSSGPLKTFF
TRBV7-3 CASSSVGLAGLFRGNEQFF
TRBV9 CASSLGPEWELFF
TRBV5-1 CASRRGGDEKLFF
TRBV6-6 CASIEGGGPQETQYF
TRBV9 CASSVGDSGSNPRSYNEQFF
TRBV1 CTSSPGYEQYF
TRBV29-1 CSVGDSVGYGYTF
TRBV7-2 CASSLAAGNTIYF